The text below deals with one T cell receptor beta chain. Only in-frame clones appear in the TCRdb table, and some are missing; sequencing was by immunoSEQ multiplex PCR. The sample shows tens of thousands of clones, about nine tenths of them seen only once. The sample comes from a study of cytomegalovirus exposure and HLA in healthy donors. CDR3 length equals 17 residues. Germline V gene lookup returns CDR1 SGDLS and CDR2 YYNGEE. Deletions cut 0 bases from V and 4 bases from J, with 19 bases between. The material sequenced was PBMCs. V usage is TRBV9 and J usage is TRBJ1-2; the D is unclear. The sequence came from a man younger than 30 in good health and CMV-seronegative. This chain's CDR3 is CASSVEGSLPAGYGYTF. The CDR3 bases are TGTGCCAGCAGCGTAGAGGGATCTCTCCCGGCGGGCTATGGCTACACCTTC.